A selection of T cell receptor beta chains follows, all from one sample in a study of cytomegalovirus exposure and HLA in healthy donors. Produced via immunoSEQ multiplex PCR; TCRdb's table is partial and in-frame only. The sample contains roughly 290,000 clones, about 90% of which appear only once. Source material: PBMCs. The source of these receptors is a woman aged 18-30 years in good health and CMV-seronegative. The CDR3 runs from the conserved cysteine through the conserved F or W. Fields, in order: J gene, V gene, clone size, D gene, CDR3 DNA, CDR3 protein. The D gene is left open where the match is weak. Not every row has a clone size; where given, it reads once, few, many or a size class.

>TRBJ2-7|TRBV2|NA|NA
TGTGCCAGCAGTGGGAGTAGGCCTGGTTACGAGCAGTACTTC
CASSGSRPGYEQYF
>TRBJ1-2|TRBV2|once|NA
TGTGCCAGCAGTAAACAGGGTTTAATCTATGGCTACACCTTC
CASSKQGLIYGYTF
>TRBJ1-2|TRBV29-1|NA|TRBD1
TGCAGCGTTCTTGCAGGGGGCAACTATGGCTACACCTTC
CSVLAGGNYGYTF
>TRBJ1-1|TRBV5-4|NA|NA
TGTGCCAGCAGCCGAGTAAATACTGAAGCTTTCTTT
CASSRVNTEAFF
>TRBJ1-5|TRBV28|NA|NA
TGTGCCAGCAGCTCAGGCTACATTGTAACGGCCAATCAGCCCCAGCATTTT
CASSSGYIVTANQPQHF
>TRBJ2-1|TRBV19|NA|TRBD1
TGTGCCAGTTCCCGACAGGGGGGAAACAATGAGCAGTTCTTC
CASSRQGGNNEQFF
>TRBJ2-3|TRBV5-6|NA|TRBD2
TGTGCCAGCAGTTTGACTAGCGGGGGGGCCCGGTCCCCAGATACGCAGTATTTT
CASSLTSGGARSPDTQYF
>TRBJ1-6|TRBV7-3|NA|NA
TGTGCCAGCAGCTTTCACAGTACTAATTCACCCCTCCACTTT
CASSFHSTNSPLHF
>TRBJ2-7|TRBV7-9|NA|NA
TGTGCCAGCAGCTTAGGGGGGCTGGGCTACGAGCAGTACTTC
CASSLGGLGYEQYF
>TRBJ1-1|TRBV29-1|NA|NA
TGCAGCGTTGAGAGGGCTGAAGCTTTCTTT
CSVERAEAFF
>TRBJ2-6|TRBV7-9|NA|NA
TGTTCCAGCTACCTACGACCCGGGTCTTCGGGAGCCAACGTCCTGACTTTC
CSSYLRPGSSGANVLTF
>TRBJ2-3|TRBV13|NA|TRBD2
TGTGCCAGCAGCTCAGGACTAGTGGACACAGATACGCAGTATTTT
CASSSGLVDTDTQYF
>TRBJ2-1|TRBV11-1|NA|TRBD2
TGTGCCAGCAGCGGGACTAGCGGGGGCCTAAGCTCCTACAATGAGCAGTTCTTC
CASSGTSGGLSSYNEQFF